A single sample is the source of the 11 T cell receptor beta chains below, sequenced in a study of OX40 agonist ivuxolimab in advanced cancers. The method was immunoSEQ multiplex PCR; TCRdb's version includes in-frame clones alone and lacks a portion of them. Among about 93,000 clones, about 91% were seen once, and the ten largest hold roughly 0.5%. Specimen: CD4+ or CD8+ T cells sorted from blood, collected in a trial of the OX40 agonist ivuxolimab. The source is an adult with an advanced solid tumor such as melanoma, head and neck, liver or kidney cancer.

This sequence joins TRBV29-1 and TRBJ2-7, with TRBD1 matching 9 bases. This CDR3 contains 13 residues. With 6 bases clipped from V and 7 bases from J, the junction kept 10 bases outside the gene matches. CDR1 and CDR2 (germline): SQVTM, ANQGSEA. The CDR3 spells CSVTGTGLLEQYF. CDR3 in DNA: TGCAGCGTAACCGGGACAGGGCTCCTTGAGCAGTACTTC.

This chain connects TRBV18 to TRBJ2-2, with 10 nucleotides matching TRBD2. The CDR3 covers 19 residues. J lost 0 bases, V lost 4 bases, and 11 bases had no gene match. Looked up from germline, CDR1 is KGHSH and CDR2 is LQKENI. The CDR3: CASSLSRVAGGSNTGELFF. In DNA form, the CDR3 reads TGTGCCAGCTCACTCTCGAGAGTAGCGGGGGGATCGAACACCGGGGAGCTGTTTTTT.

The rearrangement links TRBV9 to TRBJ1-5; 8 bases line up with TRBD1. Germline V gives CDR1 SGDLS, CDR2 YYNGEE. The CDR3 is 17 residues long. J was trimmed by 0 bases and V by 4 bases; bases with no gene match: 9. The CDR3, as DNA: TGTGCCAGCAGCCTCAAGACAGGGGACTATAGCAATCAGCCCCAGCATTTT. Amino acids: CASSLKTGDYSNQPQHF. Based on the CDR3 plus reference TRBV9 and TRBJ1-5, the full variable domain is DSGVTQTPKHLITATGQRVTLRCSPRSGDLSVYWYQQSLDQGLQFLIQYYNGEERAKGNILERFSAQQFPDLHSELNLSSLELGDSALYFCASSLKTGDYSNQPQHFGDGTRLSIL.

The genes are TRBV28 and TRBJ2-5, with unresolved D. Judging by the DNA end, TRBJ2-7 fits better; the J call may be wrong. Germline CDR1 reads MDHEN; CDR2 reads SYDVKM. CDR3 length: 14 amino acids. The CDR3 coding sequence is TGTGCCAGCAGTTTTGACCAGAGCTCCTACGAGCAGTACTTC. Its protein product is CASSFDQSSYEQYF.

The rearrangement uses TRBV6-1 and TRBJ2-7; 8 bases agree with TRBD1. V shed 3 bases and J 0 bases; nucleotides not matched to a gene: 4. The germline CDR1 and CDR2 sequences are MNHNS and SASEGT. This CDR3 contains 15 residues. The CDR3 here is CASSDWTGSSYEQYF. In DNA, the CDR3 is TGTGCCAGCAGTGACTGGACAGGGAGCTCCTACGAGCAGTACTTC.

This rearrangement joins TRBV4-1 to TRBJ2-3, with D perhaps matching TRBD1 (6 bases). CDR3 size: 14 residues. The V end was cut by 3 bases, the J end by 3 bases, with 10 bases between. The germline V gene has CDR1 MGHRA and CDR2 YSYEKL. The CDR3 DNA reads TGCGCCAGCAGCCACGGCACAGGGACAGATACGCAGTATTTT. Translating gives CASSHGTGTDTQYF.

The V gene is TRBV11-3, the J gene TRBJ2-3; no clear D. V was shortened by 0 bases and J by 3 bases, with 1 base between the two germline ends. This CDR3 has 12 amino acids. Germline CDR1 SGHNT, CDR2 YENEEA. The CDR3 DNA sequence: TGTGCCAGCAGCTTAGAGACAGATACGCAGTATTTT. Protein: CASSLETDTQYF.

The chain uses TRBV27 and TRBJ2-1; 9 positions match TRBD2. In germline, CDR1 is MNHEY, CDR2 SMNVEV (reference sequence). J gave up 5 bases and V 3 bases, and 5 bases lay outside the gene matches. CDR3 size: 15 residues. CDR3 loop: CASSFRRLADNEQFF. The CDR3 nucleotides read TGTGCCAGCAGTTTCAGGAGACTAGCGGACAATGAGCAGTTCTTC.

This clone was seen just once. V usage is TRBV21-1 and J usage is TRBJ2-3; the table assigns TRBD1, which was not confirmed against the DNA. TRBV21-1 is a documented pseudogene. This CDR3 is 17 amino acids long. The CDR3 nucleotides are TGTGCCAGCAGCAAACAGGTAGTTATACCCCGCACAGATACGCAGTATTTT. It codes for CASSKQVVIPRTDTQYF.

J is TRBJ2-7 and V is TRBV7-3, with a weak D call TRBD1 (5 bases). V lost 0 bases and J 3 bases, leaving 6 bases between the germline ends. Germline V CDR1 and CDR2: SGHTA, FQGTGA. This CDR3 has 13 residues. The CDR3: CASSLTDNYEQYF. CDR3 coding DNA: TGTGCCAGCAGCTTAACGGACAACTACGAGCAGTACTTC.

V usage is TRBV6-5 and J usage is TRBJ2-3, with D possibly matching TRBD1 (6 bases). Germline CDR1 is MNHEY and CDR2 is SVGAGI. Deletions cut 5 bases from V and 7 bases from J, with 13 bases between. The CDR3 totals 13 residues. The CDR3 loop reads CASSLIGDNTQYF. The CDR3 nucleotides are TGTGCCAGCAGTCTCATCGGGGACAATACGCAGTATTTT.